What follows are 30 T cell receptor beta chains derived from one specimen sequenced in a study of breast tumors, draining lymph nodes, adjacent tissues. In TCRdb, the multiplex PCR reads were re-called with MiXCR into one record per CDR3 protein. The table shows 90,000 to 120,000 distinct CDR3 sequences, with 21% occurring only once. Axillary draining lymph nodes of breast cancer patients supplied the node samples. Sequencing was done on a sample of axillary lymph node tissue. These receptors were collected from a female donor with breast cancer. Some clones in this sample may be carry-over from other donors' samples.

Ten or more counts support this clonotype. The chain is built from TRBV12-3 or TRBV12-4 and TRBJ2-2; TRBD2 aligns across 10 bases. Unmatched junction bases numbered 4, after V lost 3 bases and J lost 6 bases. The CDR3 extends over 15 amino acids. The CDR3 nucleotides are TGTGCCAGCAGTTTTGTAGCGGGAGGATCCGGGGAGCTGTTTTTT. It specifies CASSFVAGGSGELFF.

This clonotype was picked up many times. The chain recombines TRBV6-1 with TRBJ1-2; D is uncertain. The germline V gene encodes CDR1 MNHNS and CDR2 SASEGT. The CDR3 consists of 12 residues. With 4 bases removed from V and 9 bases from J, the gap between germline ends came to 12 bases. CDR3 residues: CASSARGSRYTF. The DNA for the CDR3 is TGTGCCAGCAGTGCTCGGGGTTCACGCTACACCTTC.

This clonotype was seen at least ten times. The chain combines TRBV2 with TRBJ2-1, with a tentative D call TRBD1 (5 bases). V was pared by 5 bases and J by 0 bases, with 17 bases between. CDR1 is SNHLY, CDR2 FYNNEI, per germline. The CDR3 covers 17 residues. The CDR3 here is CASSLHSTDSSYNEQFF. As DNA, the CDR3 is TGTGCCAGCAGTTTACACTCGACAGACAGCTCCTACAATGAGCAGTTCTTC.

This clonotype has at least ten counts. CDR3 sequence reads: CASSLDPGVYGYTF. DNA of the CDR3: TGTGCCAGCAGCTTGGACCCAGGGGTCTATGGCTACACCTTC. V is TRBV5-6 and J is TRBJ1-2; weak D call: TRBD1 (6 bases). CDR1 is SGHDT, CDR2 YYEEEE, per germline. V gave up 0 bases and J gave up 4 bases, with 10 bases separating them. The CDR3 spans 14 residues.

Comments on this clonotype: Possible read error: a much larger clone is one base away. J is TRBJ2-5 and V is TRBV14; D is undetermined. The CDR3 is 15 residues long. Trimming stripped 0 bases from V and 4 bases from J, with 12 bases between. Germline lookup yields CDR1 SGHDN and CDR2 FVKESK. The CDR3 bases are TGTGCCAGCAGCCAAGAACTCCACTCAGGAGAGACCCAGTACTTC. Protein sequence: CASSQELHSGETQYF.

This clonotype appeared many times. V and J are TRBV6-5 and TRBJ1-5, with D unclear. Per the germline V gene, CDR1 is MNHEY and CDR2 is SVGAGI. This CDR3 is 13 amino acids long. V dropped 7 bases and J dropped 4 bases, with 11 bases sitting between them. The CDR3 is CASTPARNQPQHF. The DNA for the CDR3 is TGTGCCAGCACCCCCGCGAGAAATCAGCCCCAGCATTTT.

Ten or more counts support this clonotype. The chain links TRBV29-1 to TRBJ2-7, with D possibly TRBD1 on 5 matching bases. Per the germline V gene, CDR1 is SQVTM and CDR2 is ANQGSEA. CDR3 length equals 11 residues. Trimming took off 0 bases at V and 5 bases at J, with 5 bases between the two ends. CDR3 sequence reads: CSVEEGHEQYF. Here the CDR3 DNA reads TGCAGCGTTGAAGAGGGGCACGAGCAGTACTTC.

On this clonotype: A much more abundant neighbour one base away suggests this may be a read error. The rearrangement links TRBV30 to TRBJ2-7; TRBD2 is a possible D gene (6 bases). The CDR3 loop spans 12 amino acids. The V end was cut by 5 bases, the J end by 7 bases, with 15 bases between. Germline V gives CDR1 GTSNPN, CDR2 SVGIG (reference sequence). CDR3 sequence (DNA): TGTGCCTGGGGGACTGGTGTTGAAGAGCAGTACTTC. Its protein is CAWGTGVEEQYF.

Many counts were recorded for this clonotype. For the CDR3, the DNA is TGTGCCAGCAGCCAGACTGGTGGCTCCTACAATGAGCAGTTCTTC. This translates into CASSQTGGSYNEQFF. The genes are TRBV7-2 and TRBJ2-1; no firm D call. The CDR3 is made up of 15 amino acids. Germline CDR1 SGHTA, CDR2 FQGNSA. V lost 5 bases, J lost 0 bases, and 11 bases lay in between.

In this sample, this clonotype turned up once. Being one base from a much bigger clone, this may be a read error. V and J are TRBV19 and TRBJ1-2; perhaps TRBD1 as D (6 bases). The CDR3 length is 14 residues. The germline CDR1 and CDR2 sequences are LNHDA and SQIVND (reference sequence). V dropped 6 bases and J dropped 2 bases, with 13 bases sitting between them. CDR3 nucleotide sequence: TGTGCCAGTAGAGGGGGGACCTCGAACTATGGCTACACCTTC. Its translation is CASRGGTSNYGYTF.

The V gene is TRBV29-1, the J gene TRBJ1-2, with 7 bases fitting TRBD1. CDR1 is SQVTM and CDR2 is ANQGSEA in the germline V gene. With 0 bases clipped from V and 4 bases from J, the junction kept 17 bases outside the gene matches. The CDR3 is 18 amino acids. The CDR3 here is CSVEDLGDSRTFAYGYTF. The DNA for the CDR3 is TGCAGCGTTGAAGATCTAGGGGACAGCCGCACTTTCGCCTATGGCTACACCTTC.

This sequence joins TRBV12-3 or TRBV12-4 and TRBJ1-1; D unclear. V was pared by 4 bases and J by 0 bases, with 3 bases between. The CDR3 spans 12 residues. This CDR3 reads CASSSMNTEAFF. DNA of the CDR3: TGTGCCAGCAGTTCCATGAACACTGAAGCTTTCTTT.

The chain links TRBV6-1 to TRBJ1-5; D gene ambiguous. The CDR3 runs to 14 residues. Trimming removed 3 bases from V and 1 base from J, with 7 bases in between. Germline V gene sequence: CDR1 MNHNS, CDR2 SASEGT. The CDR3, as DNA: TGTGCCAGCAGTGAGATAGGGAGCAATCAGCCCCAGCATTTT. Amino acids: CASSEIGSNQPQHF.

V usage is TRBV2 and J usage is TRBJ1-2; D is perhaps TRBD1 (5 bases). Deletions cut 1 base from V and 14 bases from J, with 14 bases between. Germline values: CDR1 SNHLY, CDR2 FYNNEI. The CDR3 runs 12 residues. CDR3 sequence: CASSEDRRAPTF. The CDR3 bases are TGTGCCAGCAGTGAAGATCGCAGGGCTCCGACCTTC. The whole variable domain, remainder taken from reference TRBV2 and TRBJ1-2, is EPEVTQTPSHQVTQMGQEVILRCVPISNHLYFYWYRQILGQKVEFLVSFYNNEISEKSEIFDDQFSVERPDGSNFTLKIRSTKLEDSAMYFCASSEDRRAPTFGSGTRLTVV.

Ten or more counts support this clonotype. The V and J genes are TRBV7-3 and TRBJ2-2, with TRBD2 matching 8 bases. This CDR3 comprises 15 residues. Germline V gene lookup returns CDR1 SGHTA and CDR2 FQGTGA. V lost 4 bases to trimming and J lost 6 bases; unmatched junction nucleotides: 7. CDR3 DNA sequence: TGTGCCAGCAGCTCGACCGGGGGGGCGGCCGGGGAGCTGTTTTTT. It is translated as CASSSTGGAAGELFF.

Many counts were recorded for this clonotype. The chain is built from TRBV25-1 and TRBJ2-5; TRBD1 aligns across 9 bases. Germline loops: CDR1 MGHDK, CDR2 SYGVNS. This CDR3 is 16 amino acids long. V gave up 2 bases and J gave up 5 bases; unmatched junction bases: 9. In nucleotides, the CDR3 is TGTGCCAGCAGTGAAACTGGGGACAGGGCTAGGGAGACCCAGTACTTC. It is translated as CASSETGDRARETQYF. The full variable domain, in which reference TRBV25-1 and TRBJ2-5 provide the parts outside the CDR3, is EADIYQTPRYLVIGTGKKITLECSQTMGHDKMYWYQQDPGMELHLIHYSYGVNSTEKGDLSSESTVSRIRTEHFPLTLESARPSHTSQYLCASSETGDRARETQYFGPGTRLLVL.

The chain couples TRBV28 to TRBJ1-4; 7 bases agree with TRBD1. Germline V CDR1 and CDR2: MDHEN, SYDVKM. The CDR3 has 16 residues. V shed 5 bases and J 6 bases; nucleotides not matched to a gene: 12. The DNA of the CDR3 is TGTGCCAGCAGTCCTGGAGGGGACAGATTTTATGAAAAACTGTTTTTT. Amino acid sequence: CASSPGGDRFYEKLFF. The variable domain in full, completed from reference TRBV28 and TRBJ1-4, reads DVKVTQSSRYLVKRTGEKVFLECVQDMDHENMFWYRQDPGLGLRLIYFSYDVKMKEKGDIPEGYSVSREKKERFSLILESASTNQTSMYLCASSPGGDRFYEKLFFGSGTQLSVL.

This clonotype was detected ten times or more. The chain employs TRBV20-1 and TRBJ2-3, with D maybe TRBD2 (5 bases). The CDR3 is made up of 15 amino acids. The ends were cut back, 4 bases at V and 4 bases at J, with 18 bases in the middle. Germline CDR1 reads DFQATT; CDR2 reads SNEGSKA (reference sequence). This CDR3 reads CSAMDRGRSADTQYF. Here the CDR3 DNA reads TGCAGTGCTATGGATCGGGGAAGGTCGGCAGATACGCAGTATTTT.

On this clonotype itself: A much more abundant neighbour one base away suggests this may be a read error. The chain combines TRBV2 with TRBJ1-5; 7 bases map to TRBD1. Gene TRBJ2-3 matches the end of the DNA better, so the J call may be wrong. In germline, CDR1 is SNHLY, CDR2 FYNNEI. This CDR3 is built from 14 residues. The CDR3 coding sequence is TGTGCCAGCAGTCGGACAGGTCCCAGTCAGCCCCAGTATTTT. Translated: CASSRTGPSQPQYF.

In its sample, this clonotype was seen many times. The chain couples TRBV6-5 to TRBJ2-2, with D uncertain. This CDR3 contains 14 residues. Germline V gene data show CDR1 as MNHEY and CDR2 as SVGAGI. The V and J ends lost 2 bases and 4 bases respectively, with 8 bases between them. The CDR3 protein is CASSYVLTTGELFF. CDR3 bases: TGTGCCAGCAGTTACGTCCTCACCACCGGGGAGCTGTTTTTT.

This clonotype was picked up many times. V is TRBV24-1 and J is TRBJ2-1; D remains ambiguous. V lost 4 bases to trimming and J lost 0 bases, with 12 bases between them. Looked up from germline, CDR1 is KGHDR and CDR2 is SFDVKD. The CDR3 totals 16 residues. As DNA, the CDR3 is TGTGCCACCAGTGACCCCGGACCAAGCTCCTACAATGAGCAGTTCTTC. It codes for CATSDPGPSSYNEQFF.

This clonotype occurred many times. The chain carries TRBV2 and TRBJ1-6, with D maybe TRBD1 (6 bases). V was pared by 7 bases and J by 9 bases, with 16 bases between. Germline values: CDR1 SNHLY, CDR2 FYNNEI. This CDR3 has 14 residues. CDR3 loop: CASTYRDSGSPLHF. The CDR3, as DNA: TGTGCCAGCACCTACAGGGATTCGGGTTCACCCCTCCACTTT.

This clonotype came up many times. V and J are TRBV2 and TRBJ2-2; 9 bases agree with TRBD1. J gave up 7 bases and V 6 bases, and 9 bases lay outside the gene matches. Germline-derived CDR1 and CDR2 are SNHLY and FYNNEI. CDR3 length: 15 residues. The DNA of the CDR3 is TGTGCCAGCAGAGCACAGGGGGCAGGTGGCGGGGAGCTGTTTTTT. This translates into CASRAQGAGGGELFF.

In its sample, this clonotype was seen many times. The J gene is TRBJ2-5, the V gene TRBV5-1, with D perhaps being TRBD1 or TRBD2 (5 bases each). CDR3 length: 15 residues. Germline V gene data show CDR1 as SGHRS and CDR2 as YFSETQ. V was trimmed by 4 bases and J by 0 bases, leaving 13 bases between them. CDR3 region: CASSLWDGYQETQYF. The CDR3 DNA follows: TGCGCCAGCAGCCTTTGGGACGGCTACCAAGAGACCCAGTACTTC.

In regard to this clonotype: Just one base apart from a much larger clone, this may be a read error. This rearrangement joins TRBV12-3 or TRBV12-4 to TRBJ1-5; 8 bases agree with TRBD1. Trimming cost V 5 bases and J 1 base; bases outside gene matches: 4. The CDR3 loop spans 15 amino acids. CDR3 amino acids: CASSQQGESNQPQHF. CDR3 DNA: TGTGCCAGCAGTCAACAGGGGGAGAGCAATCAGCCCCAGCATTTT.

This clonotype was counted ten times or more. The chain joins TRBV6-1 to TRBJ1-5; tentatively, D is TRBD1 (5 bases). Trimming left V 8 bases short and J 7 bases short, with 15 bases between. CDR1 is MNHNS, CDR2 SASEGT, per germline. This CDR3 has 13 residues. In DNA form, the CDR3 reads TGTGCCAGCGGGCGCGGGGGTCTGCAGCCCCAGCATTTT. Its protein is CASGRGGLQPQHF.

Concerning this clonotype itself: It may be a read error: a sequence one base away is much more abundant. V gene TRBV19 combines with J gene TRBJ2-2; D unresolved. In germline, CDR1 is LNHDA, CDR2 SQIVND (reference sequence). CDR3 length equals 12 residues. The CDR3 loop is CAGSSMTGELFF. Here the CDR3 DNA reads TGTGCCGGTAGTTCTATGACCGGGGAGCTGTTTTTT.

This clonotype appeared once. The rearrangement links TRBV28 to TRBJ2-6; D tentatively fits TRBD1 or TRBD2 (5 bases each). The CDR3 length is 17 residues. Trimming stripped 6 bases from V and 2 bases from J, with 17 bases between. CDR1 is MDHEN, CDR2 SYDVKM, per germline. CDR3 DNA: TGTGCCAGCAGCCATAGAAAATGGGACGCTGGGGCCAACGTCCTGACTTTC. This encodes CASSHRKWDAGANVLTF.

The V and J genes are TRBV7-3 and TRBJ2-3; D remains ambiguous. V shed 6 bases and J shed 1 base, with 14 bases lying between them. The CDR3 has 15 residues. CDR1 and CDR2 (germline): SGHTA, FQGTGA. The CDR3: CASSQSMVGTDTQYF. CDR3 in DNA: TGTGCCAGCAGTCAATCCATGGTCGGCACAGATACGCAGTATTTT.

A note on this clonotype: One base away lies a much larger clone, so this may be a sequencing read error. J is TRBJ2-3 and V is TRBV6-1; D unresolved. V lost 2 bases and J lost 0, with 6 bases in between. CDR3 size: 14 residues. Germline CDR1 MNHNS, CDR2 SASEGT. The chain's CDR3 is CASSELGSTDTQYF. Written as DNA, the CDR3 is TGTGCCAGCAGTGAACTCGGAAGCACAGATACGCAGTATTTT.